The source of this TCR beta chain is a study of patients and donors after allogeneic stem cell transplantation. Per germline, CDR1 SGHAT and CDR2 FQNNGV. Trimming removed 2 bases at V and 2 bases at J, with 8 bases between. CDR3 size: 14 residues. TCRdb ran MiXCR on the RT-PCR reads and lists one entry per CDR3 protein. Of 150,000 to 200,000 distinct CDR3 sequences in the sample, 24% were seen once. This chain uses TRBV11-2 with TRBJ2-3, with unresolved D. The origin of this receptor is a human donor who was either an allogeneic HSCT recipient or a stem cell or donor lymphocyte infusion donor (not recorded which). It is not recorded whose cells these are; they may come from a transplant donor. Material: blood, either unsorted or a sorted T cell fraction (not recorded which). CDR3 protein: CASSLLAVTDTQYF. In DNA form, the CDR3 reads TGTGCCAGCAGCTTATTGGCAGTCACAGATACGCAGTATTTT.